The TCR beta chain under discussion was sequenced for a study of blood T cells in healthy people across ages. Regarding the study as a whole: It was found that TCR beta diversity correlated strongly with the percentage of naive T cells.

Together with a sample-barcoded 5' primer, a J-beta primer mix was included in a second PCR lasting roughly 7 to 11 cycles. TCRdb re-called the 5' RACE reads through MiXCR, storing one row per CDR3 protein. Of 1.8 million or so distinct CDR3 sequences listed, about 39% are singletons. Per-sample PBMC isolation yielded at least 7 million cells. This clonotype came up a few times. Antigen unknown. With 8 bases clipped from V and 5 bases from J, the junction kept 6 bases outside the gene matches. CDR3 size: 14 residues. The germline V gene encodes CDR1 MNHEY and CDR2 SVGEGT. The TCR originated in a human donor in good health. The chain couples TRBV6-2 or TRBV6-3 to TRBJ2-3; 11 bases map to TRBD2. Material: blood. The CDR3 here is CASAKGLAVDTQYF. The CDR3 nucleotides read TGTGCCAGCGCGAAGGGACTAGCGGTAGATACGCAGTATTTT.